The source of this T cell receptor (beta chain) is a study of cytomegalovirus exposure and HLA in healthy donors. Study findings and constraints: It was reported in a later analysis that an Asian-associated ancestry cluster showed fewer N-insertions than the 666-donor mean.

It was with 60 Vbeta and 13 Jbeta primers that the PCR ran. Sequenced by immunoSEQ multiplex PCR; TCRdb stores in-frame clones only, minus some. In the table there are roughly 120,000 clones, roughly four fifths of which are singletons. Unrecorded immune exposure was likely among donors, who were nominally healthy when sampled. A word on this clone: Its antigen is not identified.

The sequenced sample was PBMCs. This TCR came from a man aged 50-60 years in good health and CMV-seronegative.

DNA of the CDR3: TGTGCCAGCAGCCCCTACGGGACTCCAACCTCGGATGAGCAGTTCTTC. Translating it yields CASSPYGTPTSDEQFF. The V and J genes are TRBV9 and TRBJ2-1; maybe TRBD2 (6 bases). The CDR3 sequence is 16 residues long. Between the trimmed V and J ends, which lost 4 bases and 8 bases, there was a span of 22 bases. Germline loops: CDR1 SGDLS, CDR2 YYNGEE.